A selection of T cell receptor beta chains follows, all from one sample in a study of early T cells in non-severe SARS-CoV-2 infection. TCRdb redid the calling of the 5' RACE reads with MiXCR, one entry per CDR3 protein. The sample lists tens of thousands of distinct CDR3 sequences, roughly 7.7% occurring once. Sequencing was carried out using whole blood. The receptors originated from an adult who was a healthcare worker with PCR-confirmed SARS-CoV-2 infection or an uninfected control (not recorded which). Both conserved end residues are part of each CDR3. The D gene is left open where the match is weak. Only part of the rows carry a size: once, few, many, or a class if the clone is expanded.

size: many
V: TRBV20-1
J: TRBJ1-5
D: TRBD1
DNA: TGCAGTGCCATCAATGGAGGGGGCTGGAATCAGCCCCAGCATTTT
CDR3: CSAINGGGWNQPQHF

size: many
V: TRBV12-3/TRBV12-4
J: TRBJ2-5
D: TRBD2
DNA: TGTGCCAGCAGTCTAGCGGCCCAGGAGACCCAGTACTTC
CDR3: CASSLAAQETQYF

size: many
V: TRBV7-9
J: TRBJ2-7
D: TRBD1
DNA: TGTGCCAGCAGCTGGGACAGGGGATACGAGCAGTACTTC
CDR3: CASSWDRGYEQYF

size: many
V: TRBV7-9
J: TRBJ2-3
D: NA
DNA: TGTGCCAGCAGCTTAGATTGGTCGGATACGCAGTATTTT
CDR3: CASSLDWSDTQYF

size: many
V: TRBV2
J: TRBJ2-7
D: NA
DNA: TGTGCCAGCAGTGTGGCAGGGTCCTACGAGCAGTACTTC
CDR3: CASSVAGSYEQYF

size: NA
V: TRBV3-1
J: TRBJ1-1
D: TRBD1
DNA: TGTGCCAGCAGCCTTGACAGGGCCACTGAAGCTTTCTTT
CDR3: CASSLDRATEAFF

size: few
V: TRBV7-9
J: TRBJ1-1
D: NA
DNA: TGTGCCAGCACCTTGGAGGGGGGCATGAACACTGAAGCTTTCTTT
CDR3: CASTLEGGMNTEAFF

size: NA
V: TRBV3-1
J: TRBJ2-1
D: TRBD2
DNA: TGTGCCAGCAGCCAAGTAGCGGGGGGAGCGGTGCAGTTCTTC
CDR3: CASSQVAGGAVQFF

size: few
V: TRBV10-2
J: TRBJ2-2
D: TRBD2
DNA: TGCGCCAGCAGTGAGTCGGTGGGAGGGGCAACCGGGGAGCTGTTTTTT
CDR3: CASSESVGGATGELFF

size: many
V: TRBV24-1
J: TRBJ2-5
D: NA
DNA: TGTGCCACCAGTGATCGAGGGGGGGGACACCAAGAGACCCAGTACTTC
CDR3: CATSDRGGGHQETQYF

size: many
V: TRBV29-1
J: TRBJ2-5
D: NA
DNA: TGCAGCGTTGAAGATGCGATTGAGACCCAGTACTTC
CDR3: CSVEDAIETQYF

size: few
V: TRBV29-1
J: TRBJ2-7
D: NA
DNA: TGCAGCGTTGAGTCGGGAGCGGACCGCCACTACGAGCAGTACTTC
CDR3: CSVESGADRHYEQYF

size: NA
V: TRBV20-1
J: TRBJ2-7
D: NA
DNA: TGCAGTGCTATCAGAGGAGCGAGCTCCTACGAGCAGTACTTC
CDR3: CSAIRGASSYEQYF

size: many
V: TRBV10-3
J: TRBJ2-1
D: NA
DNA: TGTGCCACCAGCGAGTACAATGAGCAGTTCTTC
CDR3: CATSEYNEQFF

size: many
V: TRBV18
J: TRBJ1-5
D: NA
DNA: TGTGCCAGCTCTTCGGACACCAATCAGCCCCAGCATTTT
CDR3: CASSSDTNQPQHF

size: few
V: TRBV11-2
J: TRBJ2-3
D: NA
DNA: TGTGCCAGCAACCAACGACGGGGCGGCACAGATACGCAGTATTTT
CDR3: CASNQRRGGTDTQYF

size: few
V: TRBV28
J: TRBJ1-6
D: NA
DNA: TGTGCCAGCAGTCCCCTTGGGGGACGGTATAATTCACCCCTCCACTTT
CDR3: CASSPLGGRYNSPLHF

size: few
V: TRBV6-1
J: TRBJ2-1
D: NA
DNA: TGTGCCAGCAGTGAAAAAATTGGATCAAGGGGGAGCTCCTACAATGAGCAGTTCTTC
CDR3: CASSEKIGSRGSSYNEQFF

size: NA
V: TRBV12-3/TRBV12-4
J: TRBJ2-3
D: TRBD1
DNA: TGTGCCAGCAGTCCTCAACAGGGGTTTACGCAGTATTTT
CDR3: CASSPQQGFTQYF

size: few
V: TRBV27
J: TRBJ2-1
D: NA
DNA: TGTGCCAGCAGTCTCTCCGCCATAGCGTACAATGAGCAGTTCTTC
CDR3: CASSLSAIAYNEQFF

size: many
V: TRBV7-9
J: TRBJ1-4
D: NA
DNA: TGTGCCAGCAGCTTGAAAGGTCGAGGACTGTTTTTT
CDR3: CASSLKGRGLFF

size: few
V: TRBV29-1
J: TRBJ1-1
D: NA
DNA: TGCAGCGTTGGAACGGGAGGCACTGAAGCTTTCTTT
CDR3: CSVGTGGTEAFF

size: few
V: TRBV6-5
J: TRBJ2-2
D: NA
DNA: TGTGCCAGCAGCGACACCCCAGGGGGGGCGACCGGGGAGCTGTTTTTT
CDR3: CASSDTPGGATGELFF

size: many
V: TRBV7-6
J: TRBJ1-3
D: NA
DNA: TGTGCCAGCAGCTTAGCGCCGGGGGGCGGCGGAAACACCATATATTTT
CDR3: CASSLAPGGGGNTIYF

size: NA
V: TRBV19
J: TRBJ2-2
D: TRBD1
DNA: TGTGCCAGTAGCCGACCGGGACAGGGTCGGGCCGGGGAGCTGTTTTTT
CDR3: CASSRPGQGRAGELFF

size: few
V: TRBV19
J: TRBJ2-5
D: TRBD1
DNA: TGTGCCAGTAGCCCCGTAGGGGGCGTGGAAGAGACCCAGTACTTC
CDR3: CASSPVGGVEETQYF

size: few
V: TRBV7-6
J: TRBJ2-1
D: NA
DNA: TGTGCCAGCAGCTTAAAGGGGGACGCTGAGCAGTTCTTC
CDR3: CASSLKGDAEQFF

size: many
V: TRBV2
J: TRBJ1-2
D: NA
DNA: TGTGCCAGTCTGGGAGGGTGGCCGGACTATGGCTACACCTTC
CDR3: CASLGGWPDYGYTF

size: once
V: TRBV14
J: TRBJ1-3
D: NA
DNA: TGTGCCAGCAGCCAAGACCGTCCTGGAAACACCATATATTTT
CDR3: CASSQDRPGNTIYF

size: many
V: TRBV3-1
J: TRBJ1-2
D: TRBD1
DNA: TGTGCCAGCAGCCTCTTAGTAACAGGGGACTATGGCTACACCTTC
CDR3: CASSLLVTGDYGYTF

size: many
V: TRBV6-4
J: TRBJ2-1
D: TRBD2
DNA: TGTGCCAGCAGTGACTCTAGCGGGAGTTACAATGAGCAGTTCTTC
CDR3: CASSDSSGSYNEQFF

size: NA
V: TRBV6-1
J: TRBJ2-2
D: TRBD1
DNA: TGTGCCAGCAGTGACCCGGACAGGGGGCTCACCGGGGAGCTGTTTTTT
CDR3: CASSDPDRGLTGELFF

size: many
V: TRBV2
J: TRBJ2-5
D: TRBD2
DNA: TGTGCCAGCAGTCGGACTAGCGGATACCAAGAGACCCAGTACTTC
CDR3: CASSRTSGYQETQYF

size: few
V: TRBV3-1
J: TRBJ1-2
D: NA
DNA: TGTGCCAGCAGCCAGGGCGAGGGGTCCTATGGCTACACCTTC
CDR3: CASSQGEGSYGYTF

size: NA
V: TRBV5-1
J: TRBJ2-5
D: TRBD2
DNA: TGCGCCAGCAGCTTCAGACTAGCGGGAGGAGAGACCCAGTACTTC
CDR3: CASSFRLAGGETQYF

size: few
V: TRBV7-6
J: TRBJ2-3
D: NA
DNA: TGTGCCAGCAGCTTAGCGCGAGAGGATACGCAGTATTTT
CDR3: CASSLAREDTQYF

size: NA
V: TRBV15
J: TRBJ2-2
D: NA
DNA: TGTGCCACCAGCCCCACGAGGAGTAGTCTCCCCGGGGAGCTGTTTTTT
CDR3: CATSPTRSSLPGELFF

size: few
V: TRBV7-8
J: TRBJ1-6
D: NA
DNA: TGTGCCAGCAGCTTTGGGAGTGGCAATTCACCCCTCCACTTT
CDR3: CASSFGSGNSPLHF

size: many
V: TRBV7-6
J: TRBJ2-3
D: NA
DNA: TGTGCCAGCAGCTGGGCCCCCACAGATACGCAGTATTTT
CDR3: CASSWAPTDTQYF

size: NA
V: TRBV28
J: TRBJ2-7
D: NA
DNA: TGTGCCAGCAAAATTCCCAATTCCTACGAGCAGTACTTC
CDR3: CASKIPNSYEQYF

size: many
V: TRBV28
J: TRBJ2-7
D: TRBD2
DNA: TGTGCCAGCAACACCGTCGGGGGAGGGCCTAGGTACGAGCAGTACTTC
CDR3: CASNTVGGGPRYEQYF

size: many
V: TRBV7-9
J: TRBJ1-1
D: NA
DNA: TGTGCCAGCAGCTTAGCGCTTGCAGGGGCGAACACTGAAGCTTTCTTT
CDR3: CASSLALAGANTEAFF

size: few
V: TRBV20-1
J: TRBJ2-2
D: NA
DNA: TGCAGTGCTAGAGGGACGGCGGCCGGGGAGCTGTTTTTT
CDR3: CSARGTAAGELFF

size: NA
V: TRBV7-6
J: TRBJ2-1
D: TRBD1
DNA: TGTGCCAGCAGTTGGCAGGGGGCCTACAATGAGCAGTTCTTC
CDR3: CASSWQGAYNEQFF

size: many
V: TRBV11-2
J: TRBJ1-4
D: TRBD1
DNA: TGTGCCAGCAGCCGGACAGGGGGCGGAAAACTGTTTTTT
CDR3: CASSRTGGGKLFF

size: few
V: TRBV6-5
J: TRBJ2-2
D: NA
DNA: TGTGCCAGCACTACCGAGAACGCCCCGAACACCGGGGAGCTGTTTTTT
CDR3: CASTTENAPNTGELFF

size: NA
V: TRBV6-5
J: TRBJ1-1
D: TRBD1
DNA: TGTGCCAGCAGTTTGACAGGGGGCATTACTGAAGCTTTCTTT
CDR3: CASSLTGGITEAFF

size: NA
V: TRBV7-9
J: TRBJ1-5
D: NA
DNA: TGTGCCAGCAGCTTAGTGGGGGGAGGTCAGCCCCAGCATTTT
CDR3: CASSLVGGGQPQHF

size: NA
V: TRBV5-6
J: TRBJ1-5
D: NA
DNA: TGTGCCAGCAGCTTGTGGGGGCCAGATCAGCCCCAGCATTTT
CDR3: CASSLWGPDQPQHF

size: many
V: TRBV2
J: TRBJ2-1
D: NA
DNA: TGTGCCAGCAGTGCCGGGTCCTACAATGAGCAGTTCTTC
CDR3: CASSAGSYNEQFF

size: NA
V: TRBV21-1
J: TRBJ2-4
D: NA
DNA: TGTGCCAGCAGCAAAGCAGGCAGCCCTATGGCCAAAAACATTCAGTACTTC
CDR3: CASSKAGSPMAKNIQYF

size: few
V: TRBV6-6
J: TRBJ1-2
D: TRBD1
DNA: TGTGCCAGCAGTGCCGGGACAGGGGGGGGCTATGGCTACACCTTC
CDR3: CASSAGTGGGYGYTF

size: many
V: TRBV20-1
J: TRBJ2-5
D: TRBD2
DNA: TGCAGTGCTAGTCTAGCGGGGAGTTTGTTTGAGACCCAGTACTTC
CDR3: CSASLAGSLFETQYF

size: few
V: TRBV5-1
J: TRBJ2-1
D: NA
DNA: TGCGCCAGCAGCTTGGGGGGCATGGCGGCCTCCTACAATGAGCAGTTCTTC
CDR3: CASSLGGMAASYNEQFF

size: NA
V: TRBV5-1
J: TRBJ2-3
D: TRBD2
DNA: TGCGCCAGCAGCTTGACTAGCGGGAGTGAGACGCAGTATTTT
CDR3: CASSLTSGSETQYF

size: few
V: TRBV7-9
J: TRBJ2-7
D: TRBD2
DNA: TGTGCCAGCAGCTTAACCCAGACTAGCGGGAGTAACGAGCAGTACTTC
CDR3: CASSLTQTSGSNEQYF

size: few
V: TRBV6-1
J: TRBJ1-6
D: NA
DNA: TGTGCCGGGCAAGGACGGTATAATTCACCCCTCCACTTT
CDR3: CAGQGRYNSPLHF

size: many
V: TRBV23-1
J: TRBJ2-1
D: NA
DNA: TGCGCCAGCAGGAATCTTCAGGGGCGAAAGGATAATGAGCAGTTCTTC
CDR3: CASRNLQGRKDNEQFF

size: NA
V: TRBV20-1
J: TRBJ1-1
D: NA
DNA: TGCAGTGCCGAGGGGCAGAGCACTGAAGCTTTCTTT
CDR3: CSAEGQSTEAFF